A single sample gave rise to the 2 T cell receptor beta chains below, sequenced in a study of molecular identifiers for immune sequencing clone quantification. From the PCR reads, TCRdb called clonotypes with MiXCR, one entry per CDR3 protein. The sample carries about half a million distinct CDR3 sequences, about a fifth recorded once. Source material: naive CD8+ T cells from blood, with Jurkat cell RNA spiked in. Sample subset: FACS-sorted CD8+CD4-CCR7+CD45RA+ naive T cells. Receptor source: a human donor in good health. Some libraries in this study had Jurkat cell RNA spiked in.

This clonotype has a count of ten or more. The rearrangement links TRBV6-1 to TRBJ2-7; TRBD2 might be the D (6 bases). From germline, CDR1 is MNHNS and CDR2 SASEGT. V shed 10 bases and J shed 3 bases, with 13 bases lying between them. CDR3 size: 12 residues. The CDR3 region is CATEAGVYEQYF. CDR3 sequence (DNA): TGTGCCACGGAAGCGGGTGTCTACGAGCAGTACTTC.

This clonotype showed up just a few times. The chain joins TRBV28 to TRBJ2-2, with D unclear. The germline V gene has CDR1 MDHEN and CDR2 SYDVKM. Trimming took off 5 bases at V and 5 bases at J, with 12 bases between the two ends. The CDR3 is 14 amino acids. Written as DNA, the CDR3 is TGTGCCAGCAGTCAAGGGAAGGTGACCGGGGAGCTGTTTTTT. Residues: CASSQGKVTGELFF.